The next 21 T cell receptor beta chains were all read from a single sample in a study of T cell responses to AZD1222 COVID-19 vaccine. Clones were sequenced by immunoSEQ multiplex PCR, and TCRdb holds only the in-frame ones, with some missing. The sample contains fewer than 100,000 clones, more than 70% of which appear only once. The sample was peripheral blood, taken 28 days after the second AZD1222 dose. All receptors come from an adult who received the AZD1222 COVID-19 vaccine.

The J gene is TRBJ2-2, the V gene TRBV4-2, with 8 bases matching TRBD2. V was clipped by 1 base and J by 3 bases; unmatched bases: 1. The CDR3 sequence is 15 residues long. Germline CDR1 LGHNA, CDR2 YNFKEQ. The CDR3 loop reads CASSQAGGDTGELFF. CDR3 nucleotides: TGTGCCAGCAGCCAAGCGGGAGGGGACACCGGGGAGCTGTTTTTT.

By sample fraction, this clone is medium-sized. V is TRBV19 and J is TRBJ2-7; D is perhaps TRBD1 (6 bases). Germline V gene data show CDR1 as LNHDA and CDR2 as SQIVND (reference sequence). V dropped 6 bases and J dropped 0 bases, with 15 bases sitting between them. The CDR3 runs to 15 residues. CDR3 region: CASRSQGRSSYEQYF. CDR3 coding DNA: TGTGCCAGTAGATCACAGGGCCGTAGCTCCTACGAGCAGTACTTC. The whole variable domain, remainder taken from reference TRBV19 and TRBJ2-7, is DGGITQSPKYLFRKEGQNVTLSCEQNLNHDAMYWYRQDPGQGLRLIYYSQIVNDFQKGDIAEGYSVSREKKESFPLTVTSAQKNPTAFYLCASRSQGRSSYEQYFGPGTRLTVT.

This clone was counted a single time. The genes are TRBV30 and TRBJ1-5; 12 bases are shared with TRBD1. Germline values: CDR1 GTSNPN, CDR2 SVGIG (reference sequence). Trimming removed 7 bases from V and 8 bases from J; junction bases left unmatched: 6. This CDR3 has 13 amino acids. CDR3 residues: CAFRDRGQEPQHF. CDR3 sequence (DNA): TGTGCCTTCCGGGACAGGGGGCAGGAGCCCCAGCATTTT.

The chain employs TRBV5-1 and TRBJ2-1; the D is unclear. Germline V lookup: CDR1 SGHRS, CDR2 YFSETQ. Deletions cut 0 bases from V and 8 bases from J, with 12 bases between. CDR3 length equals 14 residues. This CDR3 reads CASSLAVRVDEQFF. As DNA, the CDR3 is TGCGCCAGCAGCTTGGCCGTCAGAGTAGATGAGCAGTTCTTC.

V and J are TRBV29-1 and TRBJ1-3; D remains unclear. Trimming stripped 6 bases from V and 9 bases from J, with 12 bases between. CDR3 length: 11 amino acids. Germline lookup yields CDR1 SQVTM and CDR2 ANQGSEA. The CDR3 DNA follows: TGCAGCGTGGGTCGGAGCGGCACCATATATTTT. It translates to CSVGRSGTIYF.

This rearrangement joins TRBV11-3 to TRBJ2-1, with TRBD2 identical over 9 bases. The CDR3 covers 15 residues. In germline, CDR1 is SGHNT, CDR2 YENEEA. Germline trimming cut 2 bases from V and 7 bases from J; bases unmatched to any gene: 6. CDR3 DNA: TGTGCCAGCAGCTTAACGCGGGAGGGCGCGAATGAGCAGTTCTTC. It translates to CASSLTREGANEQFF.

V is TRBV30 and J is TRBJ2-7; D perhaps matches TRBD2 (5 bases). Germline V lookup: CDR1 GTSNPN, CDR2 SVGIG (reference sequence). Trimming removed 5 bases from V and 3 bases from J, with 11 bases in between. This CDR3 region has 12 residues. The CDR3 is CAWERYLYEQYF. CDR3 DNA: TGTGCCTGGGAGCGGTACCTCTACGAGCAGTACTTC.

The chain couples TRBV6-5 to TRBJ1-1, with D perhaps matching TRBD1 (5 bases). The CDR3 has 13 residues. V shed 0 bases and J shed 5 bases, with 7 bases lying between them. Germline V gene lookup returns CDR1 MNHEY and CDR2 SVGAGI. CDR3 bases: TGTGCCAGCAGTTACTCGCAGGGAACTGAAGCTTTCTTT. It encodes CASSYSQGTEAFF.

The J gene is TRBJ2-7, the V gene TRBV5-4; 8 bases match TRBD1. Germline-derived CDR1 and CDR2 are SGHNT and YYREEE (reference sequence). This CDR3 region has 15 residues. Trimming at V came to 4 bases and at J to 7 bases, leaving 13 bases not matched to a gene. The CDR3 DNA reads TGTGCCAGCAGCCCCCACCCCCAGGGGGCGCGAGAGCAGTACTTC. This gives the protein CASSPHPQGAREQYF.

The V gene is TRBV7-9, the J gene TRBJ2-3; TRBD2 agrees at 10 bases. CDR3 length: 18 amino acids. Trimming cost V 2 bases and J 5 bases; bases outside gene matches: 13. CDR1 and CDR2 (germline): SEHNR, FQNEAQ (reference sequence). In DNA form, the CDR3 reads TGTGCCAGCAGCTTATGGGCTAGCGGGAGCCGACAGAAAGATACGCAGTATTTT. Its translation: CASSLWASGSRQKDTQYF.

The chain joins TRBV6-5 to TRBJ2-2; TRBD1 might be the D (6 bases). Looked up from germline, CDR1 is MNHEY and CDR2 is SVGAGI. The CDR3 extends over 14 amino acids. The V gene lost 6 bases and the J gene lost 3 bases, with 11 bases spanning the gap. Written as DNA, the CDR3 is TGTGCCAGCAGCCGACAGGCTTACACCGGGGAGCTGTTTTTT. Protein sequence: CASSRQAYTGELFF.

This chain joins TRBV18 and TRBJ2-7; TRBD2 agrees at 7 bases. The CDR3 length is 13 residues. V shed 6 bases, J shed 6 bases, and the junction held 8 bases outside the gene matches. From germline, CDR1 is KGHSH and CDR2 LQKENI. CDR3 amino acids: CASSTRERSEQYF. CDR3 coding DNA: TGTGCCAGCTCCACGCGGGAGAGGAGCGAGCAGTACTTC.

CDR3 bases: TGTGCCAGCAGCATTACTAGCCACACCGGGGAGCTGTTTTTT. Translating gives CASSITSHTGELFF. The chain employs TRBV11-3 and TRBJ2-2; perhaps TRBD2 as D (6 bases). Germline V gives CDR1 SGHNT, CDR2 YENEEA. The CDR3 consists of 14 residues. Trimming shortened V by 5 bases and J by 3 bases, and 10 bases separated the two germline ends.

The V and J genes are TRBV6-5 and TRBJ2-7; D not resolved. The CDR3 covers 14 residues. Per the germline V gene, CDR1 is MNHEY and CDR2 is SVGAGI. Trimming removed 0 bases at V and 5 bases at J, with 11 bases between. The CDR3 DNA reads as TGTGCCAGCAGTTACTCTTTCGGGCGGCACGAGCAGTACTTC. Translating gives CASSYSFGRHEQYF.

The gene calls are TRBV5-1 and TRBJ2-7, with D possibly TRBD1 on 5 matching bases. Trimming left V 0 bases short and J 3 bases short, with 10 bases between. The CDR3 loop spans 14 amino acids. CDR1 and CDR2 from the germline V gene are SGHRS and YFSETQ. In DNA, the CDR3 is TGCGCCAGCAGCTTGGTTCAGGGAAGCTACGAGCAGTACTTC. This encodes CASSLVQGSYEQYF.

CDR3 sequence (DNA): TGTGCCACCAGCAGAGATGGTAGCGGGAGCACAGATACGCAGTATTTT. Translation: CATSRDGSGSTDTQYF. The chain joins TRBV15 to TRBJ2-3; 7 positions match TRBD2. J gave up 0 bases and V 0 bases, and 3 bases lay outside the gene matches. The V gene's germline CDR1 is LNHNV and CDR2 YYDKDF (reference sequence). The CDR3 is made up of 16 amino acids.

The gene calls are TRBV2 and TRBJ2-1, with 16 bases aligning to TRBD2. The germline gives CDR1 SNHLY, CDR2 FYNNEI. This CDR3 is 21 amino acids long. With 4 bases clipped from V and 1 base from J, the junction kept 13 bases outside the gene matches. The CDR3: CASSGRGTSGRASVSYNEQFF. The CDR3 DNA follows: TGTGCCAGCAGTGGCCGCGGGACTAGCGGGAGGGCCAGTGTATCCTACAATGAGCAGTTCTTC.

V usage is TRBV7-9 and J usage is TRBJ2-2, with D hard to call. CDR3 length: 13 residues. The germline V and J ends were trimmed by 1 base and 4 bases, with 4 bases remaining between them. Germline V CDR1 and CDR2: SEHNR, FQNEAQ (reference sequence). The CDR3 coding sequence is TGTGCCAGCAGCTTAGAAATCACCGGGGAGCTGTTTTTT. Its protein is CASSLEITGELFF.

V gene TRBV2 combines with J gene TRBJ2-3, with a weak D call TRBD1 (5 bases). Trimming left V 3 bases short and J 2 bases short, with 12 bases between. This CDR3 region has 15 residues. Germline V lookup: CDR1 SNHLY, CDR2 FYNNEI. The CDR3 region is CASSDYQGSTDTQYF. Here the CDR3 DNA reads TGTGCCAGCAGTGACTATCAGGGATCCACAGATACGCAGTATTTT.

The chain is built from TRBV7-8 and TRBJ1-1; D gene unclear. Trimming took 5 bases from V and 1 from J, leaving 14 bases between them. CDR3 size: 15 residues. The germline gives CDR1 SGHVS, CDR2 FQNEAQ. The CDR3 DNA reads as TGTGCCAGCAGCCCAGGACCGGGGAGGAACACTGAAGCTTTCTTT. This codes for CASSPGPGRNTEAFF.

V gene TRBV18 combines with J gene TRBJ2-1, with D uncertain. The germline CDR1 and CDR2 sequences are KGHSH and LQKENI. The CDR3 has 16 residues. Trimming removed 3 bases at V and 3 bases at J, with 15 bases between. The CDR3: CASSPTIRGDYNEQFF. The CDR3 DNA sequence: TGTGCCAGCTCACCCACGATACGCGGAGACTACAATGAGCAGTTCTTC. Drawing the rest from reference TRBV18 and TRBJ2-1, the complete variable domain is NAGVMQNPRHLVRRRGQEARLRCSPMKGHSHVYWYRQLPEEGLKFMVYLQKENIIDESGMPKERFSAEFPKEGPSILRIQQVVRGDSAAYFCASSPTIRGDYNEQFFGPGTRLTVL.